Each of the 6 T cell receptor beta chains below was sequenced from the same sample in a study of T cell changes during pregnancy in multiple sclerosis. Assay: immunoSEQ multiplex PCR; the TCRdb copy retains only in-frame clones and omits some. The repertoire holds some 100,000 clones, with around 93% as singletons. Sequenced here: peripheral blood, sampled before pregnancy. These receptors originate from a female donor with multiple sclerosis, enrolled in a pregnancy study.

V gene TRBV19 combines with J gene TRBJ2-1; 8 bases line up with TRBD2. V was pared by 1 base and J by 6 bases, with 5 bases of the junction left unmatched. The CDR3 consists of 15 residues. Per the germline V gene, CDR1 is LNHDA and CDR2 is SQIVND (reference sequence). CDR3 sequence: CASSIAAGGGNEQFF. The DNA of the CDR3 is TGTGCCAGTAGTATAGCGGCGGGAGGCGGCAATGAGCAGTTCTTC. The variable domain in full, completed from reference TRBV19 and TRBJ2-1, reads DGGITQSPKYLFRKEGQNVTLSCEQNLNHDAMYWYRQDPGQGLRLIYYSQIVNDFQKGDIAEGYSVSREKKESFPLTVTSAQKNPTAFYLCASSIAAGGGNEQFFGPGTRLTVL.

This clone was picked up one time. V gene TRBV4-1 combines with J gene TRBJ2-7, with D perhaps matching TRBD1 (6 bases). Germline loops: CDR1 MGHRA, CDR2 YSYEKL. V gave up 3 bases and J gave up 4 bases, with 13 bases separating them. CDR3 length: 14 amino acids. This chain's CDR3 is CASSQNSDSYEQYF. The CDR3 nucleotides are TGCGCCAGCAGCCAGAACTCGGACAGTTACGAGCAGTACTTC.

The V call is TRBV9, the J call TRBJ2-7; 12 bases match TRBD2. This CDR3 comprises 16 residues. J gave up 2 bases and V 3 bases, and 6 bases lay outside the gene matches. Germline V CDR1 and CDR2: SGDLS, YYNGEE. CDR3 sequence: CASSASTSGSPYEQYF. The DNA for the CDR3 is TGTGCCAGCAGCGCCTCGACTAGCGGGAGCCCCTACGAGCAGTACTTC.

The V and J genes are TRBV29-1 and TRBJ2-5; TRBD2 matches 7 bases. V lost 7 bases, J lost 2 bases, and 10 bases stayed unmatched. CDR1 SQVTM and CDR2 ANQGSEA come from the germline V gene. The CDR3 is 14 residues long. The CDR3, as DNA: TGCAGCGGGGGGAGGGCGGGGAAACAAGAGACCCAGTACTTC. Translated, it gives CSGGRAGKQETQYF.

The CDR3 nucleotides are TGTGCCAGCAGCCCCACGGGCTACGAGCAGTACTTC. Translating it yields CASSPTGYEQYF. The chain combines TRBV5-5 with TRBJ2-7; D not certain. Trimming shortened V by 4 bases and J by 3 bases, and 8 bases separated the two germline ends. Germline V lookup: CDR1 SGHKS, CDR2 YYEKEE (reference sequence). The CDR3 spans 12 residues.

The CDR3 loop reads CASSLGVGTAIGEQYF. In nucleotides, the CDR3 is TGTGCCAGCAGCTTAGGAGTTGGGACAGCTATTGGGGAGCAGTACTTC. The chain employs TRBV7-2 and TRBJ2-7, with TRBD1 identical over 7 bases. The V and J ends lost 1 base and 7 bases, in that order; junction bases with no gene match: 13. Per germline, CDR1 SGHTA and CDR2 FQGNSA. CDR3 length: 16 residues.